This T cell receptor (beta chain) was identified during a study of immune evolution from preneoplasia to lung adenocarcinoma. Study findings and constraints: Clonality was highest in normal lung, lower in later-stage lesions apparently. Normal lung had the highest top T cell clone frequencies. T cell clonality was higher in KRAS-mutant than EGFR-mutant or wild-type nodules.

As concerns this clone: Its antigen is not known.

Between the trimmed V and J ends, which lost 5 bases and 0 bases, there was a span of 11 bases. This CDR3 is 14 amino acids long. From germline, CDR1 is SGHRS and CDR2 YFSETQ. Profiled with immunoSEQ multiplex PCR; TCRdb holds only in-frame clones, not every one. The sample holds 5,000 or so clones, 76% seen once. Patients had resection in Japan or China between about 2013 and 2018. The sequence was collected from a person aged 65 to 85 with lung adenocarcinoma. The rearrangement links TRBV5-1 to TRBJ1-2, with D possibly being TRBD1 (5 bases). Sequencing was performed on FFPE minimally invasive lung adenocarcinoma tissue. The CDR3 bases are TGCGCCAGCAGAGAACAGGAAGCTAACTATGGCTACACCTTC. This encodes CASREQEANYGYTF.